This TCR beta chain was retrieved from a study of blood T cell repertoires in COVID-19. Study-wide context: The United States, Italy and Spain supplied acute and convalescent COVID-19 samples. The cDNA or gDNA used as material had been derived from T cells, B-cell-depleted T cells, or PBMCs.

The study assigned cohorts using participant-reported clinical history. Two consecutive negative NP/OP PCR tests, clearance, or resolved symptoms defined Cohort 3 recovery. V shed 8 bases and J 5 bases; nucleotides not matched to a gene: 15. The CDR3 consists of 15 residues. CDR1 SGHTA and CDR2 FQGTGA come from the germline V gene. The repertoire was sequenced with immunoSEQ multiplex PCR; TCRdb's copy has only in-frame clones and lacks some. Of approximately 220,000 clones in the sample, around 84% were seen once. Sample: PBMCs or T cells enriched from blood (not recorded which). The J gene is TRBJ2-7, the V gene TRBV7-3; 7 nucleotides align to TRBD1. The TCR sequence derives from a man aged 35 to 55 who had recovered from COVID-19. CDR3 protein: CASDSPGSGQHEQYF. In DNA form, the CDR3 reads TGTGCCAGCGACTCTCCCGGATCGGGACAGCACGAGCAGTACTTC. Full variable domain (missing parts from reference TRBV7-3 and TRBJ2-7): GAGVSQTPSNKVTEKGKYVELRCDPISGHTALYWYRQSLGQGPEFLIYFQGTGAADDSGLPNDRFFAVRPEGSVSTLKIQRTERGDSAVYLCASDSPGSGQHEQYFGPGTRLTVT.